The clone carrying this T cell receptor (beta chain) has at least ten counts. Germline V gene sequence: CDR1 MNHNY, CDR2 SVGAGI (reference sequence). V was pared by 4 bases and J by 4 bases, with 6 bases of the junction left unmatched. This CDR3 region has 16 residues. This entry belongs to a study of T cells in Graves' hyperthyroidism and ophthalmopathy. Study overall: Peripheral blood was obtained at initial diagnosis, preceding any treatment.

Template material for amplifying TCR beta CDR3 regions consisted of RNA transcripts. A set of HTBI primers served as the primers for a first-round RT-PCR of the TCR CDR3. Via MiXCR, TCRdb re-called the multiplex PCR reads, giving one row per CDR3 protein. Of tens of thousands of distinct CDR3 sequences listed, approximately 50% are singletons. Not enrolled were patients with uncontrolled infection, other autoimmune disease, pregnancy or lactation. The receptor's source is a woman in her fifties or sixties with Graves' ophthalmopathy. V usage is TRBV6-6 and J usage is TRBJ2-1; 11 nucleotides align to TRBD2. Sequencing was carried out using blood. CDR3 sequence: CASSSTSGSSYNEQFF. In DNA form, the CDR3 reads TGTGCCAGCAGTTCCACTAGCGGGAGCTCTTACAATGAGCAGTTCTTC.